This TCR beta chain derives from a study of T cells after yellow fever vaccination. Whole-study findings and limits: Shared CD4/CD8 clonotypes were a small share, likely from convergent recombination. High-abundance clonotypes from the bulk population could contaminate FACS-sorted repertoires. Primary-vaccination clones mostly resurfaced post-booster (about 95% CD4, roughly 90% CD8).

Concerning this clonotype: Its antigen is as yet unknown.

For TCR, cDNA came from 5'RACE template switching, which added a universal primer site and UMIs. TCRdb re-derived calls from the 5' RACE reads in MiXCR, one entry per CDR3 protein. Here the sample spans about 220,000 distinct CDR3 sequences, roughly 6.2% being singletons. V trimming: 6 bases; J trimming: 0 bases; junction bases outside the gene matches: 14. This CDR3 has 18 residues. Germline values: CDR1 DFQATT, CDR2 SNEGSKA (reference sequence). The clonotype was recovered from a man aged 25-45 years who received the YFV17D yellow fever vaccine. This sequence joins TRBV20-1 and TRBJ2-1, with 10 bases matching TRBD2. The input for sequencing was CD4+ T cells sorted from PBMCs, taken on the day of the yellow fever booster vaccination. Here the CDR3 reads CSADSLLAGLSSYNEQFF. The CDR3 nucleotides read TGCAGTGCCGACTCCTTACTAGCGGGACTGAGCTCCTACAATGAGCAGTTCTTC.